The 20 T cell receptor beta chains given below trace back to one sample, sequenced in a study of PD-L1 blockade in urothelial cancer. Clones were read by immunoSEQ multiplex PCR, and TCRdb kept only the in-frame ones, dropping some. Of tens of thousands of clones listed, 80% to 95% were seen once; the top ten hold roughly 0.9%. The sample's time point: peripheral blood 6 weeks after treatment start. This specimen consisted of PBMCs, obtained around atezolizumab (anti-PD-L1) treatment. The receptor source for this set is a woman aged 80 or older with urothelial cancer.

The chain carries TRBV7-2 and TRBJ1-1; 7 bases match TRBD1. Per germline, CDR1 SGHTA and CDR2 FQGNSA. This CDR3 comprises 13 residues. With V trimmed by 6 bases and J by 11 bases, 12 bases remained unmatched. CDR3 coding DNA: TGTGCCAGCAGACGGGACAGCGGTAATGCGGCTTTCTTT. The encoded protein is CASRRDSGNAAFF. The whole variable domain, filled in from reference TRBV7-2 and TRBJ1-1, reads GAGVSQSPSNKVTEKGKDVELRCDPISGHTALYWYRQSLGQGLEFLIYFQGNSAPDKSGLPSDRFSAERTGGSVSTLTIQRTQQEDSAVYLCASRRDSGNAAFFGQGTRLTVV.

The chain links TRBV27 to TRBJ2-7, with 12 bases lining up with TRBD2. After removal of 0 bases from V and 5 bases from J, the junction contained 8 bases not matched to a gene. Germline values: CDR1 MNHEY, CDR2 SMNVEV (reference sequence). The CDR3 contains 17 residues. CDR3 in DNA: TGTGCCAGCAGTTTATCCTGGACTAGCGGGATAATCAACGAGCAGTACTTC. Its translation is CASSLSWTSGIINEQYF.

The chain joins TRBV4-1 to TRBJ2-1; D is undetermined. With 1 base removed from V and 0 bases from J, the gap between germline ends came to 7 bases. The V gene's germline CDR1 is MGHRA and CDR2 YSYEKL. This CDR3 spans 15 amino acids. In DNA form, the CDR3 reads TGCGCCAGCAGCCAAGGTACGGGCTCCTACAATGAGCAGTTCTTC. It yields the protein CASSQGTGSYNEQFF.

The chain uses TRBV5-1 and TRBJ1-2, with 8 bases identical to TRBD1. With V trimmed by 4 bases and J by 7 bases, 9 bases remained unmatched. The CDR3 is 14 amino acids. Germline V gene sequence: CDR1 SGHRS, CDR2 YFSETQ. DNA of the CDR3: TGCGCCAGCAGCGTGGGGACAGGTAGACGTGGCTACACCTTC. Amino acid sequence: CASSVGTGRRGYTF.

This clone came up a few times. The V gene is TRBV6-1, the J gene TRBJ1-5, with D tentatively TRBD1 (5 bases). V lost 5 bases to trimming and J lost 7 bases, with 12 bases between them. This CDR3 region has 13 residues. Per germline, CDR1 MNHNS and CDR2 SASEGT. CDR3 sequence (DNA): TGTGCCAGCAGTTCCTCATGGGGCCAGCCCCAGCATTTT. Translated: CASSSSWGQPQHF.

The V call is TRBV30, the J call TRBJ2-7, with D possibly matching TRBD1 (6 bases). V was trimmed by 5 bases and J by 4 bases, leaving 12 bases between them. Germline V gene sequence: CDR1 GTSNPN, CDR2 SVGIG (reference sequence). The CDR3 loop spans 12 amino acids. The CDR3 region has the DNA TGTGCCTGGGGGATGGGGGCTTACGAGCAGTACTTC. This encodes CAWGMGAYEQYF.

This rearrangement joins TRBV7-9 to TRBJ2-7; 8 nucleotides agree with TRBD1. The CDR3 totals 14 residues. After removal of 4 bases from V and 3 bases from J, the junction contained 5 bases not matched to a gene. Germline CDR1 SEHNR, CDR2 FQNEAQ (reference sequence). CDR3 loop: CASSSRDRHYEQYF. In nucleotides, the CDR3 is TGTGCCAGCAGCTCCCGGGACAGGCACTACGAGCAGTACTTC.

The V call is TRBV7-8, the J call TRBJ2-7; D is undetermined. This CDR3 has 12 amino acids. Per germline, CDR1 SGHVS and CDR2 FQNEAQ. Trimming pared 5 bases from V and 3 bases from J, leaving 8 bases between. The CDR3 region has the DNA TGTGCCAGCAGCGTAATTAACTACGAGCAGTACTTC. Its protein product is CASSVINYEQYF.

The chain employs TRBV29-1 and TRBJ2-7; D possibly corresponds to TRBD2 (5 bases). V dropped 4 bases and J dropped 6 bases, with 13 bases sitting between them. Germline-derived CDR1 and CDR2 are SQVTM and ANQGSEA. This CDR3 has 12 residues. This chain's CDR3 is CSVGERTGEQYF. The CDR3, as DNA: TGCAGCGTTGGGGAGAGGACGGGCGAGCAGTACTTC.

The rearrangement uses TRBV6-1 and TRBJ1-4; possibly TRBD1 for D (6 bases). The CDR3 consists of 13 residues. Trimming stripped 3 bases from V and 8 bases from J, with 10 bases between. The germline V gene encodes CDR1 MNHNS and CDR2 SASEGT. DNA for the CDR3: TGTGCCAGCAGTGACAGGGGACACGAAAAACTGTTTTTT. Residues: CASSDRGHEKLFF.

The rearrangement links TRBV18 to TRBJ1-1; perhaps TRBD1 as D (6 bases). V lost 5 bases to trimming and J lost 6 bases, with 7 bases between them. The CDR3 has 11 amino acids. In germline, CDR1 is KGHSH, CDR2 LQKENI. CDR3 nucleotides: TGTGCCAGCTCAAACAGGGCTGAAGCTTTCTTT. It is translated as CASSNRAEAFF.

V usage is TRBV9 and J usage is TRBJ2-1, with D hard to call. The CDR3 sequence is 13 residues long. Trimming took 1 base from V and 9 from J, leaving 11 bases between them. Germline CDR1 is SGDLS and CDR2 is YYNGEE. The CDR3 spells CASSVSSRGEQFF. The CDR3 DNA follows: TGTGCCAGCAGCGTAAGTTCCCGAGGTGAGCAGTTCTTC.

The rearrangement uses TRBV5-4 and TRBJ2-7; 8 bases agree with TRBD2. Germline V gives CDR1 SGHNT, CDR2 YYREEE (reference sequence). The V and J ends lost 3 bases and 4 bases, in that order; junction bases with no gene match: 6. The CDR3 has 14 residues. CDR3 DNA sequence: TGTGCCAGCAGCTCCCCGGGAGGGCCATACGAGCAGTACTTC. Protein: CASSSPGGPYEQYF.

The chain combines TRBV9 with TRBJ1-1; no definite D call. The germline V and J ends were trimmed by 0 bases and 6 bases, with 9 bases remaining between them. This CDR3 contains 13 residues. The germline CDR1 and CDR2 sequences are SGDLS and YYNGEE. CDR3 protein: CASSVAMISEAFF. DNA for the CDR3: TGTGCCAGCAGCGTAGCTATGATCTCTGAAGCTTTCTTT.

This clone was recorded a few times. This chain connects TRBV7-6 to TRBJ1-5; D is uncertain. The CDR3 has 12 residues. Between the trimmed V and J ends, which lost 9 bases and 6 bases, there was a span of 12 bases. Looked up from germline, CDR1 is SGHVS and CDR2 is FNYEAQ. The CDR3 bases are TGTGCCAGGTGGGTTTGCGGTCAGCCCCAGCATTTT. Translation: CARWVCGQPQHF.

The gene calls are TRBV6-1 and TRBJ2-7, with 11 bases matching TRBD2. CDR3 length: 15 amino acids. The V gene end was trimmed by 8 bases and the J gene end by 6 bases; junction bases not matched to a gene: 12. From germline, CDR1 is MNHNS and CDR2 SASEGT. The DNA for the CDR3 is TGTGCCAGCCGACTAGCGGGACTGGAGGGGGGCGAGCAGTACTTC. This gives the protein CASRLAGLEGGEQYF.

This chain connects TRBV5-1 to TRBJ1-3; D gene unclear. CDR1 and CDR2 (germline): SGHRS, YFSETQ. Trimming removed 4 bases at V and 0 bases at J, with 11 bases between. CDR3 length equals 15 residues. CDR3 amino acids: CASSVTGSSGNTIYF. As DNA, the CDR3 is TGCGCCAGCAGCGTGACTGGGAGCTCTGGAAACACCATATATTTT.

The chain combines TRBV30 with TRBJ2-3, with 9 bases identical to TRBD2. This CDR3 is built from 16 residues. V trimming: 3 bases; J trimming: 1 base; junction bases outside the gene matches: 8. Germline V gene data show CDR1 as GTSNPN and CDR2 as SVGIG (reference sequence). CDR3: CAWRVWLAGRTDTQYF. The CDR3 nucleotides read TGTGCCTGGAGGGTATGGCTAGCGGGACGCACAGATACGCAGTATTTT.

The rearrangement joins TRBV7-3 to TRBJ2-1; maybe TRBD2 (5 bases). Germline assignment: CDR1 SGHTA and CDR2 FQGTGA. V was cut by 2 bases and J by 7 bases, with 15 bases left in between. The CDR3 consists of 15 residues. The CDR3 loop is CASSLVFRGRNEQFF. The DNA for the CDR3 is TGTGCCAGCAGCTTAGTCTTCCGGGGTCGGAATGAGCAGTTCTTC. The full variable domain, in which reference TRBV7-3 and TRBJ2-1 provide the parts outside the CDR3, is GAGVSQTPSNKVTEKGKYVELRCDPISGHTALYWYRQSLGQGPEFLIYFQGTGAADDSGLPNDRFFAVRPEGSVSTLKIQRTERGDSAVYLCASSLVFRGRNEQFFGPGTRLTVL.

The gene calls are TRBV11-2 and TRBJ1-2; no clear D. V lost 4 bases and J 4 bases, leaving 13 bases between the germline ends. Per germline, CDR1 SGHAT and CDR2 FQNNGV. The CDR3 is made up of 14 amino acids. The CDR3 here is CASSSRQRVYGYTF. CDR3 bases: TGTGCCAGCAGCTCTCGGCAGCGGGTCTATGGCTACACCTTC.